The clone carrying this T cell receptor beta chain appeared a few times. Trimming removed 5 bases from V and 10 bases from J; junction bases left unmatched: 15. This CDR3 spans 16 amino acids. Per the germline V gene, CDR1 is MNHGY and CDR2 is SVAAGI. The entry originates in a study of T-cell reconstitution after alpha-beta-depleted transplantation in children. Preparation of the TCRbeta library used unique molecular identifiers. TCRdb re-called the PCR reads through MiXCR, storing one row per CDR3 protein. In the table there are approximately 400,000 distinct CDR3 sequences, 15% to 20% of which are singletons.

Here the sequenced sample was PBMCs, mostly from graft donor cells, taken 360 days after TCRalphabeta/CD19-depleted stem cell transplant. The chain uses TRBV6-9 and TRBJ2-1; TRBD1 matches at 9 bases. The clonotype originates from a boy under two years old who had a stem cell transplant for Wiskott-Aldrich syndrome, so the T cells may come from the graft donor. CDR3 nucleotide sequence: TGTGCCAGCAGTATCGGCCAGGGACAGGGACTTAACGAGCAGTTCTTC. It yields the protein CASSIGQGQGLNEQFF.